This T cell receptor (beta chain) was identified during a study of CD8+CD57+ T cells in acquired aplastic anemia. The template used for profiling TCR beta VDJ and CDR3 was genomic DNA. Each CDR3 protein is one row after TCRdb ran MiXCR on the reads. Seen here are about 190,000 distinct CDR3 sequences, roughly half observed once, and the top ten hold 16%. The CDR3 consists of 15 residues. Trimming took off 6 bases at V and 3 bases at J, with 15 bases between the two ends. CDR1 and CDR2 (germline): MDHEN, SYDVKM. The sequenced material came from sorted CD4+, CD8+, or CD8+CD57+ T cells (not recorded which) from PBMCs. The receptor was derived from a human donor in good health, serving as a control. The chain recombines TRBV28 with TRBJ1-5; D might be TRBD1 (6 bases). DNA of the CDR3: TGTGCCAGCAGCCAACCCGACAGGTCCAATCAGCCCCAGCATTTT. Translation gives CASSQPDRSNQPQHF.